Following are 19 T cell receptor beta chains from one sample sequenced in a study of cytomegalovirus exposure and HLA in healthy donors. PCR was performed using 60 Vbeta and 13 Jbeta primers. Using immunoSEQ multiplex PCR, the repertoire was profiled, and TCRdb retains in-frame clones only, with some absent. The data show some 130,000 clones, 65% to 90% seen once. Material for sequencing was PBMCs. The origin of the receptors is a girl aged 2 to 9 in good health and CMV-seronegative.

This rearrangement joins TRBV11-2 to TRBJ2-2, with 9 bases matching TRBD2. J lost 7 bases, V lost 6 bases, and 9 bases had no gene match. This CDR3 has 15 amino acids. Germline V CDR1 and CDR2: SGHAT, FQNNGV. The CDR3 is CASSPIAGESGELFF. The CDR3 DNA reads TGTGCCAGCAGTCCCATAGCGGGAGAGAGCGGGGAGCTGTTTTTT.

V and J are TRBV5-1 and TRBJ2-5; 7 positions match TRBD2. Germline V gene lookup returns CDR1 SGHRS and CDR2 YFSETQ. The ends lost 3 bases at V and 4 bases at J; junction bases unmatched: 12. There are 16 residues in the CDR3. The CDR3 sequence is CASSSGTNFPLETQYF. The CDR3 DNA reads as TGCGCCAGCAGCTCCGGGACTAATTTCCCCTTAGAGACCCAGTACTTC.

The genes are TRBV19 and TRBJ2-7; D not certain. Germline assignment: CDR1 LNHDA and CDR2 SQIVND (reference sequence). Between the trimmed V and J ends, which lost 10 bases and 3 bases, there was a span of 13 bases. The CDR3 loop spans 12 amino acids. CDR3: CATRHGNYEQYF. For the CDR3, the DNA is TGTGCCACCAGGCACGGTAACTACGAGCAGTACTTC. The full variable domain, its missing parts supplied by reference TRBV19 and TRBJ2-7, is DGGITQSPKYLFRKEGQNVTLSCEQNLNHDAMYWYRQDPGQGLRLIYYSQIVNDFQKGDIAEGYSVSREKKESFPLTVTSAQKNPTAFYLCATRHGNYEQYFGPGTRLTVT.

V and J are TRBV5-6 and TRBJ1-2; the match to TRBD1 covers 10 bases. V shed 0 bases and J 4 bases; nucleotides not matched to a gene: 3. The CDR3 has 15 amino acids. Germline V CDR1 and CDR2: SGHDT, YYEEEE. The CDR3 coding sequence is TGTGCCAGCAGCTTGGCGGGACAGGGGACCTATGGCTACACCTTC. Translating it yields CASSLAGQGTYGYTF. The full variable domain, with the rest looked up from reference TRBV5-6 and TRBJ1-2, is DAGVTQSPTHLIKTRGQQVTLRCSPKSGHDTVSWYQQALGQGPQFIFQYYEEEERQRGNFPDRFSGHQFPNYSSELNVNALLLGDSALYLCASSLAGQGTYGYTFGSGTRLTVV.

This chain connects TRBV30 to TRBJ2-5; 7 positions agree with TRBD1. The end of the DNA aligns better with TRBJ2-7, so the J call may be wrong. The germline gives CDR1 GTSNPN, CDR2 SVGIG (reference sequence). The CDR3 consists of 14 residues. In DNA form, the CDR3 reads TGTGCCTGGCAACCTGACAGGGTGTCCTACGAGCAGTACTTC. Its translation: CAWQPDRVSYEQYF.

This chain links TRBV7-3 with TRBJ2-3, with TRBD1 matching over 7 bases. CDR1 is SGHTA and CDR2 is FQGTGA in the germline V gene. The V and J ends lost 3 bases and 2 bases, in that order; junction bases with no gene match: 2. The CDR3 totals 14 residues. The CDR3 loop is CASSLGQHTDTQYF. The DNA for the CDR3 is TGTGCCAGCAGCTTGGGACAGCACACAGATACGCAGTATTTT.

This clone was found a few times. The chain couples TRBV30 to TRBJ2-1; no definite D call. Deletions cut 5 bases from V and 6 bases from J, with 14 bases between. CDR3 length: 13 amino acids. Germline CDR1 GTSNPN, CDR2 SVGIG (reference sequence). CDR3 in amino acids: CAWWPLNSNEQFF. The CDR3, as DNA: TGTGCCTGGTGGCCTTTAAATTCCAATGAGCAGTTCTTC.

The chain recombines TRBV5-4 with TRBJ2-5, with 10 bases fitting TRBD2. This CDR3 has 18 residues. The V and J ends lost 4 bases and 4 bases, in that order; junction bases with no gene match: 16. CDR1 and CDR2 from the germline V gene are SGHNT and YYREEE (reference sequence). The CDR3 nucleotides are TGTGCCAGCAGCATAGAACCGGGGGCTAGCGGGAGTTCAGAGACCCAGTACTTC. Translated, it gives CASSIEPGASGSSETQYF. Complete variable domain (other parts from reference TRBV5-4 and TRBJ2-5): ETGVTQSPTHLIKTRGQQVTLRCSSQSGHNTVSWYQQALGQGPQFIFQYYREEENGRGNFPPRFSGLQFPNYSSELNVNALELDDSALYLCASSIEPGASGSSETQYFGPGTRLLVL.

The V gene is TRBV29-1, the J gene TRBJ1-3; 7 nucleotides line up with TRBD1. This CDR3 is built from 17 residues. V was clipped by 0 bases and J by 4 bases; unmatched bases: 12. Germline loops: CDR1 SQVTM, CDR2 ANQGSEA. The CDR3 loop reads CSVEDRQGRASGNTIYF. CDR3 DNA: TGCAGCGTTGAAGATCGACAGGGAAGGGCTTCCGGAAACACCATATATTTT.

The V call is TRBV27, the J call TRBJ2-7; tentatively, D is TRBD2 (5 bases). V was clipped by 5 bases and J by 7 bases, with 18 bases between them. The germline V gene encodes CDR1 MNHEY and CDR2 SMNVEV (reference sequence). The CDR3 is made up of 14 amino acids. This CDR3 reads CASSTKDHGGEQYF. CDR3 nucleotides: TGTGCCAGCAGTACCAAGGACCATGGCGGGGAGCAGTACTTC.

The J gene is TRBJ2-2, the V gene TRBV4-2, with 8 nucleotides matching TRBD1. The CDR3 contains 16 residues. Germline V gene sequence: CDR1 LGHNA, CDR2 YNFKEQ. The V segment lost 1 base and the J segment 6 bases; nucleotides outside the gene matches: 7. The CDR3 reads CASSQVSDRGAGELFF. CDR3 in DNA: TGTGCCAGCAGCCAAGTGAGTGACAGGGGAGCCGGGGAGCTGTTTTTT.

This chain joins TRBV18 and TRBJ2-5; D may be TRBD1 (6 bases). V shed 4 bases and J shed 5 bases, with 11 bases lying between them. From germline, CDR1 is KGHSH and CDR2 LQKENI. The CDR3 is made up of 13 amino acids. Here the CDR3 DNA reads TGTGCCAGCTCACGGACAGCCAGCGAGACCCAGTACTTC. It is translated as CASSRTASETQYF.

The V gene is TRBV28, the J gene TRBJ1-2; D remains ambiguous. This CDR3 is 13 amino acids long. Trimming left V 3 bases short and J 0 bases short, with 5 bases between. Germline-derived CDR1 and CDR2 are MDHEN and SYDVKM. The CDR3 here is CASSFRTNYGYTF. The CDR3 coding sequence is TGTGCCAGCAGTTTCAGGACTAACTATGGCTACACCTTC.

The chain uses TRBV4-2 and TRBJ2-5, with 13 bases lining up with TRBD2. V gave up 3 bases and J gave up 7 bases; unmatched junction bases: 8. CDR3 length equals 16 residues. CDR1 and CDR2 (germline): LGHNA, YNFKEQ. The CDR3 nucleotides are TGTGCCAGCAGCCACCTCGGGACTAGCGGGACGGCGACCCAGTACTTC. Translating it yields CASSHLGTSGTATQYF.

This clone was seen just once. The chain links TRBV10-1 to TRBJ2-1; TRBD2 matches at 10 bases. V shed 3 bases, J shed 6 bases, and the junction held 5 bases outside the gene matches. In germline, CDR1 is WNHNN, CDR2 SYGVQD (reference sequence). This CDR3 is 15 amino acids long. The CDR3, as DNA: TGCGCCAGCAGTGATGGACTAGCGGACACCAATGAGCAGTTCTTC. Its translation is CASSDGLADTNEQFF.

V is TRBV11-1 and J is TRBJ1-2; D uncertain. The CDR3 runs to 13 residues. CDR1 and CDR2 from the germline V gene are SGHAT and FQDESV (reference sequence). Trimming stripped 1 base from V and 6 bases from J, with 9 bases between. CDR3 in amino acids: CASSLGGDDGYTF. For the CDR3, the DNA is TGTGCCAGCAGCTTAGGGGGAGATGATGGCTACACCTTC.

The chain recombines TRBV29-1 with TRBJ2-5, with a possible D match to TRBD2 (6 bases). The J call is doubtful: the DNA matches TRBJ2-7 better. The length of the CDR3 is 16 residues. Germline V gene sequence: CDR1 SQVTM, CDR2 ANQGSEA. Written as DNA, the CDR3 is TGCAGCGCCGCGGGATCACCTCAATCGAGCTCCTACGAGCAGTACTTC. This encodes CSAAGSPQSSSYEQYF.

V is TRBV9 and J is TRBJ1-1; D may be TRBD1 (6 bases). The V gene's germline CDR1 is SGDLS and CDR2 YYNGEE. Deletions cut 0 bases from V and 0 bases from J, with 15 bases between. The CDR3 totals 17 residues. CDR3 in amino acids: CASSVGEGDFMNTEAFF. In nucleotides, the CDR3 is TGTGCCAGCAGCGTAGGGGAGGGGGACTTCATGAACACTGAAGCTTTCTTT.

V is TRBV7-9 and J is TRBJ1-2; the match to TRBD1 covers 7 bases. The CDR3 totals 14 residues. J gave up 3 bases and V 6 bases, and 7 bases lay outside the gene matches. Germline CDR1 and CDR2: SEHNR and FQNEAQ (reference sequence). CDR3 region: CASSLTGTHYGYTF. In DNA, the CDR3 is TGTGCCAGCAGTTTGACAGGGACTCACTATGGCTACACCTTC.